What follows is one T cell receptor (beta chain) and its context. This receptor's antigen is unknown. Within one base of it there is no much larger clone, and no base qualities were kept. As encoded in the germline V gene, CDR1 is MNHEY while CDR2 is SVGAGI. V is clipped by 2 bases and J by 11 bases, and the sequence between their germline boundaries is 7 bases long. Including the terminal cysteine and phenylalanine, the CDR3 comprises 12 residues. Only the CDR3 DNA is retained, 36 bases long and in frame from the first base. The cohort consisted of approximately 690 healthy bone marrow donors. All cohort members were sampled while nominally healthy, although unrecorded immune exposures were likely present. The donor was CMV seronegative and was included in the group of 352 seronegative cohort members. A peripheral blood sample was collected from each donor, and TCR beta sequencing was performed on peripheral blood mononuclear cells. Genomic DNA extraction from the blood cell samples was performed with the Qiagen DNeasy Blood Extraction Kit.

This entry is derived from a study of cytomegalovirus exposure and HLA in healthy donors (dated by TCRdb to the late 2010s). With respect to the entire study: An earlier analysis of some 600 of the donors reported about 260 Gb of sequence data and around 120 million unique TCR beta sequences obtained from roughly 180 million T cells. Alongside the repertoire data, information on donor age, sex, ethnicity and CMV serostatus was compiled. In a later genetic analysis, genome-wide SNP genotypes for about 65% of the roughly 670 donors were used, and that subset was treated as a discovery cohort. Along with the roughly 610-subject first cohort, a separate validation cohort of about 110 different subjects was used. The genetic ancestry cluster associated with self-reported Caucasian donors included over 65% of the 300 to 400 genotyped donors. The study used immunosequencing to profile the T cell repertoires of some 600 subjects and linked those repertoires to cytomegalovirus serostatus. Rather than using new phenotypic data, the later analysis identified candidate immune exposures from TCR beta sequences and from how often those sequences occurred across donors. The aim of the study was to test whether cataloging public T cell receptors could identify signatures of past pathogen exposure. HLA typing covered class I and class II loci at four-digit resolution. To predict cytomegalovirus infection status, the study combined high-throughput TCR immunosequencing, statistical association of individual TCRs with disease status, and machine learning. Among 300 to 500 genotyped donors of the cohort, an average of about 220,000 unique TCR beta nucleotide sequences was sequenced per donor, of which about 19% were non-productive. The number of donors typed differed by locus, with about 620-630 for A, B, C, DRB1 and DQB1, 522 for DQA1, over 600 for DPA1, and 472 for DPB1. About 280 gigabases of sequencing data and around 85 million unique TCR sequences made up an early release that covered some 640 HLA-typed donors. In an earlier analysis of about 590 of the donors, high-throughput TCR beta sequencing was used to judge whether each TCR beta V gene segment behaved as functional or pseudogenic. Because of strong linkage in the cohort, roughly five DR-DQ haplotypes were treated as single units for association and clustering. To study patterns of TCR occurrence, a later analysis re-analyzed previously published TCR beta repertoires from 666 donors and added high-resolution HLA genotyping. Every repertoire in the discovery cohort had been generated on one and the same sequencing platform.

To prepare the library, the immunoSEQ multiplex PCR assay was applied. For the multiplex PCR, a mixture combining 60 forward primers for TCR Vbeta segments and 13 reverse primers for TCR Jbeta segments was used. The CDR3 region of rearranged TCR beta genes was amplified from genomic DNA with a multiplex PCR assay. The amplified TCR beta libraries were sequenced on the Illumina HiSeq System as 87-base-pair reads. The authors processed their data as follows. A later analysis counted approximately 74 million unique TCR beta chains across the 690 or so repertoires, and 10 million to 11 million of these chains were shared by at least two donors. To remove PCR and sequencing errors, raw reads were error-corrected and collapsed into unique sequences using a nearest-neighbor algorithm that merged closely related sequences. CDR3 sequences were aligned to IMGT reference sequences to assign V, D and J gene segments. For a sequence to be retained, a match of at least six nucleotides to both a V gene segment and a J gene segment was required. A rearrangement counted as productive if the CDR3 had no stop codons and remained in frame with V and J, and every other rearrangement counted as non-productive. Following IMGT convention, CDR3 was defined as the stretch from the second conserved V-encoded cysteine to the conserved J-encoded phenylalanine. The earlier analysis of some 600 of the donors excluded sequences that lacked an unambiguous match to a single V gene segment. In an earlier analysis of a few hundred of the donors, V segments were called functional above 56.7% productive rearrangements and were called segregating when the between-donor standard deviation exceeded 5%. To diagnose cytomegalovirus status from the catalog of TCR beta chain sequences, a statistical classification framework was built. In a later analysis, TCR nucleotide sequences were compared against IMGT/GENE-DB human TR gene sequences so that V and J genes could be assigned. Using the TCRdist pipeline, a later analysis assigned CDR3 sequences along with most-parsimonious VDJ recombination scenarios. A later analysis defined each TCR beta chain by its CDR3 amino acid sequence plus V-gene family, and excluded reads lacking a unique V-gene family. A later analysis removed nearly 600 highly shared, low-generation-probability nucleotide sequences to deal with suspected cross-contamination and a sequencing artifact. In a later analysis, a clonal expansion index for each public chain was calculated from normalized within-repertoire ranks of inferred template counts. In a later analysis, generation probabilities were computed using a VDJ recombination model fitted to out-of-frame rearrangements, and the results were checked against IGoR. In a later analysis, TCR-TCR, TCR-HLA and TCR-CMV co-occurrence was scored with hypergeometric tests, and a repertoire-size bias correction was applied to TCR pairs. False discovery rates were estimated in a later analysis by permuting HLA or CMV assignments 20 times. In a later analysis, co-occurring TCRs were grouped using DBSCAN, and TCRdist sequence similarity was added for clustering within HLA-allele-positive subsets. Repertoires with fewer than 30,000 or more than 120,000 public chains were left out of co-occurrence clustering, as were five repertoires with anomalous nucleotide sharing. TCRdb re-hosts the immuneACCESS table, in-frame sequences only. Its copies lack some clones; in the studies checked, an unresolved V gene accounts for under half of them, and the cause for the rest is not known. V, J and clone size are those of that table, while D and trimming were read from the DNA. Counted in this sample were over 70,000 clones; more than 75% of them appeared once. The ten most abundant clones make up roughly 2% of the sample.

Overall results and qualifications from the work: Several of the top co-occurrence clusters appeared to be linked to parvovirus B19, influenza, CMV and Epstein-Barr virus, according to a later analysis. Three of the identified cytomegalovirus-associated TCR beta chains were confirmed in vitro to be specific for cytomegalovirus antigens. A further reported finding was that TCR beta sequences accurately predicted the HLA-A and HLA-B alleles for most subjects in the first cohort. Specific HLA alleles were associated with 15,000 to 20,000 TCR beta sequences at a false discovery rate of 0.05 in a later analysis. A later analysis found that TCR association rates varied across HLA loci, with DRB1 alleles showing the most associated TCRs and HLA-C alleles the fewest. Sequencing depth was assumed to be roughly uniform across donors in the presence/absence analyses, though that assumption may not hold. The earlier analysis of approximately 590 of the donors excluded fewer than 20 rarely observed V segments, including chromosome 9 orphons, because counts were too low. The study listed 164 TCR beta chains as associated with cytomegalovirus. Linkage disequilibrium might explain the correlated functional status among segregating V segments, but an unknown experimental factor could not be ruled out. Most TCR sequences were observed very rarely across donors, whereas some public TCRs were present in many individuals. In a later analysis, HLA-associated TCR beta chains were found to be more clonally expanded and to have lower generation probabilities than equally common non-associated chains. An association between a missense DCLRE1C variant and V-gene and J-gene trimming of TCR beta chains was found in a later genetic analysis and replicated in an independent cohort. Some IMGT-functional V segments, including TRBV6-2 and TRBV6-3, could not be distinguished by the 87-base-pair reads and were therefore excluded. The classifier was reported to diagnose cytomegalovirus status with high specificity and sensitivity in both the original cohort and the validation cohort. Immune exposure information for the cohort was limited to CMV serostatus. Because HLA typing was unavailable for some donors at each locus, only the typed subset was used in association tests. A later analysis found that most CMV-associated TCR beta chains appeared HLA-restricted, with HLA associations seemingly driven largely by CMV exposure. The authors suggested that the approach could potentially be extended to other disease states and immunological phenotypes. An earlier analysis of around 600 of the donors showed that most TCR beta V segments appeared in productive rearrangements either about 87% or about 30% of the time, which broadly matched IMGT annotations. A group of highly shared sequence variants was considered likely to be a technical artifact of the sequencing pipeline. Compared with the roughly 700-donor mean, donors in an Asian-associated ancestry cluster had fewer N-insertions in productive TCRs, according to a later genetic analysis. When HLA alleles, especially DR and DQ, strongly co-occurred, TCR associations were difficult to assign to individual alleles. This cohort had only TCR beta chains sequenced, and the lack of alpha or paired-chain data limited which features could be detected.

The rearranged segments are TRBV6-5 and TRBJ1-6, with the D segment identity uncertain. This TCR was sampled from a man between 18 and 29 years old in good health and CMV-seronegative. The sequenced sample was PBMCs. The nucleotides read TGTGCCAGCAGTTACGAGGGTACACCCCTCCACTTT. Translated, it reads CASSYEGTPLHF.